The next 10 T cell receptor beta chains were all read from a single sample in a study of T-cell memory formation after mild COVID-19 (dated by TCRdb to the early 2020s). The library was built by means of 5' RACE. TCRdb shows the sequencer as Illumina NovaSeq 6000. TCRdb redid the processing of the public reads, applying fastp at Q25 and MiXCR, and retained in-frame beta chains. Merged by CDR3 protein, the rows form single entries marked with the most common genes and DNA. The sample data list roughly 86,000 distinct CDR3 sequences, and around an eighth of these were observed just once. The top ten clonotypes cover about 28% of the sample. Sequencing was carried out using PBMCs or a T cell subset sorted from them (not recorded which). The receptors stem from an adult woman who had mild COVID-19 (a few samples of this study predate the infection). The sample titles of this study are shuffled in the database, so cell type and time point are left out; the donor was told from shared clones.

This clonotype was recorded at least ten times. The V gene is TRBV27, the J gene TRBJ2-5; D is unclear. This CDR3 has 17 residues. Per the germline V gene, CDR1 is MNHEY and CDR2 is SMNVEV (reference sequence). The V end was cut by 2 bases, the J end by 3 bases, with 19 bases between. The CDR3 region has the DNA TGTGCCAGCAGTTTAAACCCCTGGGTAGTCCGGAAAGAGACCCAGTACTTC. Translation gives CASSLNPWVVRKETQYF.

This chain uses TRBV11-3 with TRBJ1-1, with TRBD1 matching 7 bases. With V trimmed by 5 bases and J by 0 bases, 12 bases remained unmatched. The CDR3 runs 17 residues. Germline V CDR1 and CDR2: SGHNT, YENEEA. In DNA form, the CDR3 reads TGTGCCAGCAGCGTCCGCGGACAGGTGGGAATGAACACTGAAGCTTTCTTT. It is translated as CASSVRGQVGMNTEAFF.

The rearrangement links TRBV4-1 to TRBJ2-1, with TRBD2 identical over 10 bases. From germline, CDR1 is MGHRA and CDR2 YSYEKL. The trim removed 0 bases at V and 9 bases at J, leaving 2 bases unmatched. The CDR3 totals 14 residues. The CDR3 sequence is CASSQEGLAFEQFF. DNA of the CDR3: TGCGCCAGCAGCCAAGAGGGACTAGCGTTTGAGCAGTTCTTC.

This chain uses TRBV19 with TRBJ2-2, with a weak D call TRBD2 (5 bases). CDR1 LNHDA and CDR2 SQIVND come from the germline V gene (reference sequence). The CDR3 spans 15 residues. V was clipped by 7 bases and J by 2 bases, with 14 bases between them. This CDR3 is CASTSAGVNTGELFF. DNA of the CDR3: TGTGCCAGTACCTCTGCCGGGGTAAACACCGGGGAGCTGTTTTTT.

V and J are TRBV10-3 and TRBJ2-1; D is unclear. From germline, CDR1 is ENHRY and CDR2 SYGVKD. CDR3 length equals 14 residues. The ends were cut back, 4 bases at V and 2 bases at J, with 9 bases in the middle. For the CDR3, the DNA is TGTGCCATCAGTGTGGAAGGGACCTACAATGAGCAGTTCTTC. Residues: CAISVEGTYNEQFF.

The rearrangement links TRBV4-1 to TRBJ2-1; 9 positions match TRBD2. Per germline, CDR1 MGHRA and CDR2 YSYEKL. The CDR3 sequence is 15 residues long. V was clipped by 3 bases and J by 7 bases; unmatched bases: 7. The CDR3 DNA reads TGCGCCAGCAGCCATTTGCGGGGGGGCAGGAATGAGCAGTTCTTC. This sequence encodes CASSHLRGGRNEQFF.

The table lists this clonotype with a few counts. The chain combines TRBV13 with TRBJ2-1; 12 bases agree with TRBD2. Per the germline V gene, CDR1 is PRHDT and CDR2 is FYEKMQ (reference sequence). V lost 4 bases and J lost 8; bases outside the gene matches: 6. The CDR3 has 15 residues. This CDR3 is CASSSRLAGDDEQFF. In DNA form, the CDR3 reads TGTGCCAGCAGCTCTCGACTAGCGGGAGACGATGAGCAGTTCTTC. The full variable domain, completed using reference TRBV13 and TRBJ2-1, is AAGVIQSPRHLIKEKRETATLKCYPIPRHDTVYWYQQGPGQDPQFLISFYEKMQSDKGSIPDRFSAQQFSDYHSELNMSSLELGDSALYFCASSSRLAGDDEQFFGPGTRLTVL.

This clonotype was recorded many times. J is TRBJ2-7 and V is TRBV15; possibly TRBD1 or TRBD2 for D (5 bases each). Germline values: CDR1 LNHNV, CDR2 YYDKDF (reference sequence). The V and J ends lost 0 bases and 3 bases respectively, with 12 bases between them. CDR3 size: 15 residues. The CDR3 DNA is TGTGCCACCAGCAGAGAGGGGGACGGTATCTACGAGCAGTACTTC. This encodes CATSREGDGIYEQYF.

V usage is TRBV10-3 and J usage is TRBJ2-1, with TRBD2 matching 14 bases. V dropped 0 bases and J dropped 5; count of bases not matched to a gene: 12. The CDR3 extends over 20 amino acids. Germline V gives CDR1 ENHRY, CDR2 SYGVKD. CDR3 in amino acids: CAISESLVRGTSGSDNEQFF. CDR3 nucleotide sequence: TGTGCCATCAGTGAGTCGCTAGTTAGGGGGACTAGCGGGAGCGACAATGAGCAGTTCTTC.

The chain joins TRBV29-1 to TRBJ2-1; D might be TRBD2 (6 bases). This CDR3 comprises 14 residues. Trimming cost V 6 bases and J 3 bases, with 15 bases left between them. Germline V gives CDR1 SQVTM, CDR2 ANQGSEA. CDR3 in DNA: TGCAGCGTGGGGTATCCAGCGGGCTACAATGAGCAGTTCTTC. Translated, it gives CSVGYPAGYNEQFF.